The TCR beta chain described here comes from a study of radiation and T cells in renal cell carcinoma. Across the study: Nephrectomy followed 15 Gy stereotactic body radiation by 4 weeks.

Time point given: baseline pretreatment blood. Sample treatment: 15 Gy SBRT to primary tumor, nephrectomy 4 weeks later. Serial blood draws occurred at baseline and 2 and 4 weeks post-SBRT. Here immunoSEQ multiplex PCR was the method, and the copy in TCRdb shows in-frame clones only, minus some. Of tens of thousands of clones listed, around 80% were seen once; the top ten hold approximately 39%. In germline, CDR1 is MGHRA, CDR2 YSYEKL. The CDR3 is made up of 16 amino acids. Trimming took off 2 bases at V and 3 bases at J, with 14 bases between the two ends. The clonotype was recovered from a man aged 55-75 years with renal cell carcinoma. V usage is TRBV4-1 and J usage is TRBJ1-5, with D uncertain. The starting material was blood, obtained from a patient whose treatment included radiotherapy and nephrectomy. For the CDR3, the DNA is TGCGCCAGCAGCCAACGAAGCACGGCGGTCAATCAGCCCCAGCATTTT. Translated: CASSQRSTAVNQPQHF.